Each of the 9 T cell receptor beta chains below was sequenced from the same sample in a study of T cells expressing NK-cell markers. TCRdb reprocessed the 5' RACE reads, with one entry per CDR3 protein and no DNA. Its listing shows 440,000 or so distinct CDR3 sequences. The sequenced sample was blood T cells: a sorted CD56 or NKG2C T cell subset, CD4+ or CD8+ T cells, or bulk PBMC T cells (not recorded which). The receptors were gathered from a woman between 18 and 75 years old in good health.

The rearrangement links TRBV20-1 to TRBJ1-2. CDR1 and CDR2 from the germline V gene are DFQATT and SNEGSKA (reference sequence). This CDR3 comprises 13 residues. The CDR3 loop is CSAMGGGYYGYTF.

This chain joins TRBV29-1 and TRBJ2-3. The CDR3 is 14 residues long. Germline CDR1 reads SQVTM; CDR2 reads ANQGSEA. CDR3: CSVVASLGTDTQYF.

CDR3 amino acids: CAVTGGTGTGELFF. The chain combines TRBV19 with TRBJ2-2; the D gene TCRdb calls, TRBD1, cannot be checked with no DNA. This CDR3 is 14 amino acids long. In germline, CDR1 is LNHDA, CDR2 SQIVND (reference sequence). Using reference TRBV19 and TRBJ2-2 for the parts outside the CDR3, the full variable domain is DGGITQSPKYLFRKEGQNVTLSCEQNLNHDAMYWYRQDPGQGLRLIYYSQIVNDFQKGDIAEGYSVSREKKESFPLTVTSAQKNPTAFYLCAVTGGTGTGELFFGEGSRLTVL.

This chain uses TRBV5-1 with TRBJ2-2. Germline CDR1 reads SGHRS; CDR2 reads YFSETQ. The CDR3 consists of 15 residues. CDR3 loop: CASSLVGTNTGELFF.

The chain carries TRBV11-2 and TRBJ2-7; TCRdb gives TRBD2 as the D gene, but with no DNA this cannot be confirmed. The CDR3 is 19 residues long. Germline loops: CDR1 SGHAT, CDR2 FQNNGV. CDR3 protein: CASSLGGTSGRGGLYEQYF.

The V call is TRBV6-2 or TRBV6-3, the J call TRBJ2-2; checking the TCRdb D call of TRBD1 is not possible without DNA. Looked up from germline, CDR1 is MNHEY and CDR2 is SVGEGT. The CDR3 extends over 14 amino acids. CDR3 sequence: CASRPSGRAGELFF.

V gene TRBV6-2 or TRBV6-3 combines with J gene TRBJ2-3; TCRdb's D call of TRBD2 is untestable without DNA. The germline V gene has CDR1 MNHEY and CDR2 SVGEGT. The CDR3 has 15 amino acids. CDR3 protein: CASRVAGPRTDTQYF.

This chain joins TRBV4-3 and TRBJ2-1; TCRdb outputs TRBD2, but without DNA this stays unchecked. The CDR3 is 16 amino acids. The germline V gene encodes CDR1 LGHNA and CDR2 YSLEER. The CDR3 sequence is CASSQDEGSENNEQFF.

V gene TRBV20-1 combines with J gene TRBJ1-1; the D call from TCRdb, TRBD1, cannot be confirmed without DNA. CDR3 length: 14 residues. CDR1 is DFQATT and CDR2 is SNEGSKA in the germline V gene (reference sequence). CDR3 sequence: CSARDEGARYKAFF.